The 12 T cell receptor beta chains below all came from one sample that was sequenced in a study of CD8+CD57+ T cells in acquired aplastic anemia. Genomic DNA acted as the template from which TCR beta VDJ combination and CDR3 sequence profiling were carried out. TCRdb used MiXCR to reprocess the reads, holding one entry per CDR3 protein. The sample includes more than 150,000 distinct CDR3 sequences, about 47% of them seen just once. The sequencing input was sorted CD4+, CD8+, or CD8+CD57+ T cells (not recorded which) from PBMCs. These receptors all stem from a human donor in good health.

Many counts were recorded for this clonotype. V gene TRBV20-1 combines with J gene TRBJ1-1, with 7 bases identical to TRBD1. The CDR3 is 13 residues long. The germline V gene has CDR1 DFQATT and CDR2 SNEGSKA (reference sequence). V trimming: 2 bases; J trimming: 5 bases; junction bases outside the gene matches: 5. CDR3 amino acids: CSARRQGGTEAFF. CDR3 DNA: TGCAGTGCTAGAAGACAGGGCGGTACTGAAGCTTTCTTT.

In its sample, this clonotype was seen a few times. Its ends do not fully match the called genes, so a read error is possible. V is TRBV18 and J is TRBJ2-7; no firm D call. The CDR3 is 15 amino acids. Germline CDR1 and CDR2: KGHSH and LQKENI. CDR3 amino acids: CASSPSIGPSYQQYF. CDR3 DNA: TGTGCCAGCTCACCAAGCATCGGACCCTCCTACCAGCAGTACTTC.

This clonotype was found many times. This chain uses TRBV5-1 with TRBJ2-1; D might be TRBD1 or TRBD2, each matching 6 bases. Trimming shortened V by 4 bases and J by 9 bases, and 14 bases separated the two germline ends. Germline-derived CDR1 and CDR2 are SGHRS and YFSETQ. The CDR3 covers 13 residues. CDR3 sequence (DNA): TGCGCCAGCAGCCTACAGGGAGGCGGTGAGCAGTTCTTC. Amino acids: CASSLQGGGEQFF.

This clonotype appeared many times. This chain uses TRBV6-2 or TRBV6-3 with TRBJ2-5; 7 bases fit TRBD1. The CDR3 consists of 14 residues. Germline-derived CDR1 and CDR2 are MNHEY and SVGEGT. The junction had 6 bases not matched to a gene; V was cut back by 4 bases and J by 4 bases. The CDR3 sequence: CASSFTDRTETQYF. The CDR3, as DNA: TGTGCCAGCAGTTTCACGGACAGGACAGAGACCCAGTACTTC.

This clonotype was counted ten times or more. The chain joins TRBV6-2 or TRBV6-3 to TRBJ2-2, with TRBD1 identical over 8 bases. The V segment lost 11 bases and the J segment 0 bases; nucleotides outside the gene matches: 11. The CDR3 spans 16 residues. Germline-derived CDR1 and CDR2 are MNHEY and SVGEGT. Written as DNA, the CDR3 is TGTGCCGCGCGCGACAGGGGCGTAGCGAACACCGGGGAGCTGTTTTTT. This encodes CAARDRGVANTGELFF.

This clonotype was observed a few times. A much larger clone sits a single nucleotide away, making a read error possible. This sequence joins TRBV19 and TRBJ2-7, with TRBD2 identical over 11 bases. The CDR3 sequence is 14 residues long. The germline V gene has CDR1 LNHDA and CDR2 SQIVND (reference sequence). The CDR3 DNA follows: TGTGCCAGTAGAACTAGCGGGAGCGGATACGGGCAGTACTTC. Amino acid sequence: CASRTSGSGYGQYF.

The sample holds many counts of this clonotype. J is TRBJ2-1 and V is TRBV20-1; D is ambiguous. Trimming removed 3 bases at V and 12 bases at J, with 15 bases between. The length of the CDR3 is 12 residues. Germline CDR1 and CDR2: DFQATT and SNEGSKA (reference sequence). CDR3: CSASLQVGRQFF. The CDR3 DNA sequence: TGCAGTGCTAGCTTGCAGGTTGGTAGGCAGTTCTTC.

This clonotype was counted many times. The chain carries TRBV25-1 and TRBJ1-4; D is perhaps TRBD1 (5 bases). The CDR3 length is 12 residues. Deletions cut 6 bases from V and 8 bases from J, with 10 bases between. The V gene's germline CDR1 is MGHDK and CDR2 SYGVNS. The CDR3: CASRGLREKLFF. The CDR3 bases are TGTGCCAGCAGGGGACTTCGGGAAAAACTGTTTTTT.

Details on this clonotype: A much bigger clone sits one base away, suggesting this may be a read error. V gene TRBV18 combines with J gene TRBJ2-5; D is unresolved. The CDR3 sequence is 12 residues long. CDR1 and CDR2 (germline): KGHSH, LQKENI. As DNA, the CDR3 is TGTGCCAGCTCGCGGAACCAAGAGGCCCAGTACTTC. Protein sequence: CASSRNQEAQYF.

The J gene is TRBJ2-4, the V gene TRBV25-1, with a possible D match to TRBD1 (6 bases). The CDR3 has 13 residues. Trimming removed 3 bases from V and 8 bases from J, with 11 bases in between. Germline V gives CDR1 MGHDK, CDR2 SYGVNS. CDR3 protein: CASSDRGRDIQYF. The CDR3 region has the DNA TGTGCCAGCAGTGACAGGGGAAGGGACATTCAGTACTTC. Full variable domain (remainder filled in from reference TRBV25-1 and TRBJ2-4): EADIYQTPRYLVIGTGKKITLECSQTMGHDKMYWYQQDPGMELHLIHYSYGVNSTEKGDLSSESTVSRIRTEHFPLTLESARPSHTSQYLCASSDRGRDIQYFGAGTRLSVL.

This clonotype was counted many times. This chain joins TRBV7-8 and TRBJ2-7, with TRBD2 matching 13 bases. J gave up 3 bases and V 5 bases, and 4 bases lay outside the gene matches. The germline V gene encodes CDR1 SGHVS and CDR2 FQNEAQ. The CDR3 sequence is 15 residues long. Written as DNA, the CDR3 is TGTGCCAGCAGCCGGGGACTAGCGGGGAACTACGAGCAGTACTTC. As protein: CASSRGLAGNYEQYF.

The CDR3 here is CASRGQGTPDTQYF. CDR3 bases: TGTGCCAGCAGGGGACAGGGGACCCCAGATACGCAGTATTTT. V and J are TRBV2 and TRBJ2-3, with 10 bases lining up with TRBD1. V was clipped by 6 bases and J by 4 bases; unmatched bases: 4. The CDR3 is 14 amino acids. Germline loops: CDR1 SNHLY, CDR2 FYNNEI.